The 29 T cell receptor beta chains given below trace back to one sample, sequenced in a study of CD4 T cell repertoires in COVID-19. These memory T cells were uncultured and sequenced directly after ex vivo isolation. Clones were read by immunoSEQ multiplex PCR, and TCRdb kept only the in-frame ones, dropping some. The sample holds 8,000 or so clones; less than 90% are singletons and the top ten take about 2.1%. The sample in question was effector memory CD4+ T cells from blood, obtained before the COVID-19 pandemic. The receptor set was obtained from a human donor who had COVID-19.

This rearrangement joins TRBV27 to TRBJ2-1; 11 positions match TRBD1. The length of the CDR3 is 16 residues. Trimming at V came to 1 base and at J to 12 bases, leaving 11 bases not matched to a gene. Germline-derived CDR1 and CDR2 are MNHEY and SMNVEV (reference sequence). CDR3 protein: CASSLFVAEGTGGQFF. The DNA for the CDR3 is TGTGCCAGCAGTTTATTCGTAGCGGAGGGGACAGGGGGGCAGTTCTTC.

This clone is judged medium-sized. In DNA form, the CDR3 reads TGTGCCAGCAGCTCAGATGTACAAGAAGCTTTCTTT. Amino acid sequence: CASSSDVQEAFF. V gene TRBV7-8 combines with J gene TRBJ1-1; D remains unclear. The CDR3 length is 12 residues. Germline CDR1 and CDR2: SGHVS and FQNEAQ. The V end was cut by 4 bases, the J end by 8 bases, with 11 bases between.

The V call is TRBV11-3, the J call TRBJ2-5; the D gene is possibly TRBD2 (5 bases). Between the trimmed V and J ends, which lost 1 base and 2 bases, there was a span of 17 bases. The CDR3 is 17 residues long. CDR1 and CDR2 from the germline V gene are SGHNT and YENEEA. The CDR3 region is CASSLGRRDDYQETQYF. The CDR3 region has the DNA TGTGCCAGCAGCTTAGGACGGAGAGATGACTATCAAGAGACCCAGTACTTC.

V usage is TRBV5-4 and J usage is TRBJ1-1; no reliable D call. Germline CDR1 and CDR2: SGHNT and YYREEE (reference sequence). The CDR3 loop spans 13 amino acids. Trimming took 2 bases from V and 5 from J, leaving 10 bases between them. The CDR3 here is CASSFAGWTEAFF. As DNA, the CDR3 is TGTGCCAGCAGCTTCGCGGGTTGGACTGAAGCTTTCTTT.

The rearrangement uses TRBV11-1 and TRBJ1-2, with D possibly TRBD1 on 6 matching bases. This CDR3 contains 14 residues. Germline V gene sequence: CDR1 SGHAT, CDR2 FQDESV (reference sequence). V shed 4 bases and J shed 6 bases, with 15 bases lying between them. CDR3 DNA: TGTGCCAGCAGCTCTCCGCCGGACAGCAATGGCTACACCTTC. Amino acid sequence: CASSSPPDSNGYTF.

This clone was recorded once. This rearrangement joins TRBV7-2 to TRBJ1-1, with TRBD1 identical over 10 bases. V shed 8 bases, J shed 6 bases, and the junction held 12 bases outside the gene matches. Germline V gives CDR1 SGHTA, CDR2 FQGNSA. CDR3 size: 15 residues. The CDR3 sequence is CASRTSSGQGPEAFF. In DNA form, the CDR3 reads TGTGCCAGCCGCACCTCCTCGGGACAGGGGCCTGAAGCTTTCTTT.

The rearrangement uses TRBV30 and TRBJ2-3, with D tentatively TRBD2 (5 bases). This CDR3 has 12 amino acids. Germline values: CDR1 GTSNPN, CDR2 SVGIG (reference sequence). The ends were cut back, 5 bases at V and 8 bases at J, with 14 bases in the middle. The CDR3 loop reads CAWDHKGSTQYF. The CDR3, as DNA: TGTGCCTGGGACCACAAAGGGAGTACGCAGTATTTT.

The chain employs TRBV7-9 and TRBJ1-1, with a tentative D call TRBD1 (5 bases). CDR1 and CDR2 (germline): SEHNR, FQNEAQ (reference sequence). The CDR3 loop spans 13 amino acids. V was pared by 7 bases and J by 5 bases, with 14 bases between. The CDR3 DNA is TGTGCCAGCACAAACCAGGGCGGAACTGAAGCTTTCTTT. This encodes CASTNQGGTEAFF.

The chain employs TRBV5-6 and TRBJ1-2; the D gene is possibly TRBD1 (5 bases). The V end was cut by 5 bases, the J end by 8 bases, with 22 bases between. The CDR3 loop spans 15 amino acids. Germline values: CDR1 SGHDT, CDR2 YYEEEE. This CDR3 is CASSTGIMGLRGYTF. For the CDR3, the DNA is TGTGCCAGCAGTACTGGTATTATGGGGCTACGAGGCTACACCTTC.

This chain uses TRBV7-6 with TRBJ1-1, with 9 bases identical to TRBD1. Unmatched junction bases numbered 11, after V lost 5 bases and J lost 4 bases. The germline V gene has CDR1 SGHVS and CDR2 FNYEAQ. The CDR3 is 16 amino acids. CDR3 coding DNA: TGTGCCAGCAGCCCAACCTCAGGACAGGGGCTCACTGAAGCTTTCTTT. Translating it yields CASSPTSGQGLTEAFF. The full variable domain, rest sourced from reference TRBV7-6 and TRBJ1-1, is GAGVSQSPRYKVTKRGQDVALRCDPISGHVSLYWYRQALGQGPEFLTYFNYEAQQDKSGLPNDRFSAERPEGSISTLTIQRTEQRDSAMYRCASSPTSGQGLTEAFFGQGTRLTVV.

The J gene is TRBJ2-2, the V gene TRBV2; 11 bases are a match to TRBD2. Germline assignment: CDR1 SNHLY and CDR2 FYNNEI. V was pared by 3 bases and J by 7 bases, with 4 bases of the junction left unmatched. The CDR3 covers 15 residues. The CDR3 nucleotides read TGTGCCAGCAGTGACTTAGCGGGAGGGGTCGGGGAGCTGTTTTTT. This gives the protein CASSDLAGGVGELFF.

The rearrangement joins TRBV4-1 to TRBJ2-1; TRBD1 agrees at 9 bases. V lost 1 base, J lost 8 bases, and 6 bases stayed unmatched. The CDR3 runs to 15 residues. Per the germline V gene, CDR1 is MGHRA and CDR2 is YSYEKL. The CDR3 spells CASSQGYTGGDEQFF. CDR3 DNA: TGCGCCAGCAGCCAAGGGTACACAGGGGGCGATGAGCAGTTCTTC.

The chain joins TRBV6-6 to TRBJ1-1, with TRBD1 as a possible D gene (5 bases). The germline gives CDR1 MNHNY, CDR2 SVGAGI (reference sequence). The CDR3 runs 13 residues. V lost 4 bases and J lost 1, with 7 bases in between. CDR3 loop: CASSWGGNTEAFF. CDR3 nucleotide sequence: TGTGCCAGCAGTTGGGGGGGGAACACTGAAGCTTTCTTT.

The chain recombines TRBV7-8 with TRBJ1-1; D is unresolved. The CDR3 runs 15 residues. Per germline, CDR1 SGHVS and CDR2 FQNEAQ. Trimming removed 2 bases at V and 4 bases at J, with 14 bases between. In DNA, the CDR3 is TGTGCCAGCAGCTTAACTGAGCAGACACTCACTGAAGCTTTCTTT. Its translation is CASSLTEQTLTEAFF.

The chain employs TRBV27 and TRBJ2-1; D perhaps matches TRBD1 (5 bases). The germline gives CDR1 MNHEY, CDR2 SMNVEV (reference sequence). V lost 2 bases and J 2 bases, leaving 7 bases between the germline ends. This CDR3 has 14 residues. The CDR3 DNA follows: TGTGCCAGCAGTTTAAAGGGGACCTACAATGAGCAGTTCTTC. Amino acids: CASSLKGTYNEQFF.

The V gene is TRBV5-4, the J gene TRBJ2-7; tentatively, D is TRBD2 (7 bases). The length of the CDR3 is 15 residues. The V and J ends lost 4 bases and 0 bases respectively, with 14 bases between them. CDR1 and CDR2 (germline): SGHNT, YYREEE (reference sequence). CDR3 residues: CASSPGGRGSYEQYF. In nucleotides, the CDR3 is TGTGCCAGCAGCCCGGGGGGCAGGGGCTCCTACGAGCAGTACTTC.

The genes are TRBV7-9 and TRBJ2-4, with D perhaps TRBD2 (5 bases). The CDR3 has 15 residues. With 5 bases removed from V and 2 bases from J, the gap between germline ends came to 13 bases. Germline CDR1 SEHNR, CDR2 FQNEAQ (reference sequence). CDR3 protein: CASSPSRATKNIQYF. In DNA form, the CDR3 reads TGTGCCAGCAGCCCCTCGCGGGCCACCAAAAACATTCAGTACTTC.

The V gene is TRBV5-6, the J gene TRBJ1-1, with 9 bases that match TRBD1. The CDR3 is 14 residues long. Unmatched junction bases numbered 7, after V lost 5 bases and J lost 5 bases. CDR1 SGHDT and CDR2 YYEEEE come from the germline V gene. CDR3 in DNA: TGTGCCAGCAGTTTGACAGGGGGGAGGACTGAAGCTTTCTTT. This codes for CASSLTGGRTEAFF.

The V gene is TRBV6-6, the J gene TRBJ1-1; D possibly corresponds to TRBD1 (5 bases). The CDR3 is 10 residues long. Germline loops: CDR1 MNHNY, CDR2 SVGAGI (reference sequence). The V end lost 11 bases, the J end lost 9 bases, and 13 bases lay between the germline ends. Here the CDR3 reads CAGGDVQAFF. CDR3 DNA sequence: TGTGCCGGGGGGGACGTCCAAGCTTTCTTT.

This rearrangement joins TRBV30 to TRBJ2-5, with 9 bases that match TRBD1. Germline V gives CDR1 GTSNPN, CDR2 SVGIG (reference sequence). With 8 bases clipped from V and 2 bases from J, the junction kept 12 bases outside the gene matches. The CDR3 has 15 residues. CDR3 region: CAGQTGTGRQETQYF. The DNA of the CDR3 is TGTGCCGGGCAAACCGGGACAGGGAGACAAGAGACCCAGTACTTC.

The rearrangement links TRBV19 to TRBJ2-7, with D perhaps TRBD2 (6 bases). The CDR3 is 14 residues long. Trimming shortened V by 4 bases and J by 2 bases, and 12 bases separated the two germline ends. Germline CDR1 LNHDA, CDR2 SQIVND (reference sequence). The CDR3 loop reads CASSRGTWTYEQYF. The CDR3 DNA follows: TGTGCCAGTAGTAGGGGGACTTGGACCTACGAGCAGTACTTC.

The gene calls are TRBV7-9 and TRBJ1-4; 7 bases align to TRBD1. CDR3 length equals 17 residues. Germline CDR1 SEHNR, CDR2 FQNEAQ (reference sequence). The trim removed 8 bases at V and 7 bases at J, leaving 19 bases unmatched. CDR3 protein: CASGTTGATPGGEKLFF. CDR3 coding DNA: TGTGCCAGCGGGACCACAGGGGCCACCCCGGGTGGTGAAAAACTGTTTTTT.

The chain is built from TRBV6-1 and TRBJ2-7, with D tentatively TRBD2 (6 bases). The CDR3 sequence is 15 residues long. Looked up from germline, CDR1 is MNHNS and CDR2 is SASEGT. Trimming removed 2 bases from V and 1 base from J, with 12 bases in between. The CDR3 DNA sequence: TGTGCCAGCAGTGAATCAATAGCGGAGTCCTACGAGCAGTACTTC. The encoded protein is CASSESIAESYEQYF.

This clone occurred a few times. The rearrangement joins TRBV5-1 to TRBJ1-1; D is possibly TRBD1 (6 bases). The CDR3 totals 15 residues. Germline CDR1 is SGHRS and CDR2 is YFSETQ. The V and J ends lost 1 base and 4 bases respectively, with 14 bases between them. CDR3 residues: CASSLSPGAGTEAFF. CDR3 coding DNA: TGCGCCAGCAGCTTGTCCCCAGGGGCCGGCACTGAAGCTTTCTTT.

This clone was found once. The chain couples TRBV27 to TRBJ2-3, with TRBD1 matching 7 bases. The CDR3 is 14 residues long. Unmatched junction bases numbered 5, after V lost 0 bases and J lost 8 bases. Looked up from germline, CDR1 is MNHEY and CDR2 is SMNVEV (reference sequence). The chain's CDR3 is CASSLSAEGATQYF. DNA of the CDR3: TGTGCCAGCAGTTTATCAGCCGAGGGGGCTACGCAGTATTTT.

The chain uses TRBV11-2 and TRBJ1-1; D gene ambiguous. The germline V gene encodes CDR1 SGHAT and CDR2 FQNNGV. Trimming removed 8 bases from V and 2 bases from J, with 12 bases in between. This CDR3 contains 13 residues. CDR3 amino acids: CASGRGGNTEAFF. The CDR3 DNA reads as TGTGCCAGCGGAAGAGGAGGAAACACTGAAGCTTTCTTT.

This sequence joins TRBV9 and TRBJ2-1; a possible D gene is TRBD1 (5 bases). Germline assignment: CDR1 SGDLS and CDR2 YYNGEE. The CDR3 totals 15 residues. The V end was cut by 0 bases, the J end by 1 base, with 8 bases between. For the CDR3, the DNA is TGTGCCAGCAGCGTAGCAGGGTGGTCCTACAATGAGCAGTTCTTC. Its translation: CASSVAGWSYNEQFF.

The chain links TRBV27 to TRBJ2-7, with TRBD1 identical over 7 bases. The CDR3 is made up of 14 amino acids. J gave up 3 bases and V 5 bases, and 7 bases lay outside the gene matches. In germline, CDR1 is MNHEY, CDR2 SMNVEV (reference sequence). CDR3 loop: CASSLLGQNYEQYF. In DNA, the CDR3 is TGTGCCAGCAGTCTCTTGGGACAGAACTACGAGCAGTACTTC.

J is TRBJ1-1 and V is TRBV5-1; D is perhaps TRBD1 (5 bases). Trimming cost V 3 bases and J 1 base, with 16 bases left between them. CDR1 and CDR2 (germline): SGHRS, YFSETQ. The CDR3 has 16 amino acids. CDR3 protein: CASSSQGAGQNTEAFF. CDR3 nucleotides: TGCGCCAGCAGCTCCCAAGGCGCAGGGCAGAACACTGAAGCTTTCTTT.